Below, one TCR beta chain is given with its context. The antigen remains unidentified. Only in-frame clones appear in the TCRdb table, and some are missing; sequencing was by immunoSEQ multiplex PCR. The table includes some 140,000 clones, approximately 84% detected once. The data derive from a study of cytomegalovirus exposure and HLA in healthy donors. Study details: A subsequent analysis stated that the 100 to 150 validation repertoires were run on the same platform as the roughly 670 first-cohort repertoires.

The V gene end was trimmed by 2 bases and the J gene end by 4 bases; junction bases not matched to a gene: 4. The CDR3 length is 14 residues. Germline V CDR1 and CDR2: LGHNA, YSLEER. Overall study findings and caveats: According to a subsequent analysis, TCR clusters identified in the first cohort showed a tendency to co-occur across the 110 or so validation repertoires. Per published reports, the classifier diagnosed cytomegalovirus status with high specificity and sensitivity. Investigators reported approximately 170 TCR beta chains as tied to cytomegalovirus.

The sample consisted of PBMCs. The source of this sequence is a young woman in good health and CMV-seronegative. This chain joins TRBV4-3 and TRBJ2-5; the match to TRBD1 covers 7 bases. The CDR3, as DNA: TGCGCCAGCAGCCAACAAGGGGGCTCAGAGACCCAGTACTTC. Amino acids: CASSQQGGSETQYF.